The 24 T cell receptor beta chains presented below share a single source sample, sequenced in a study of blood T cell repertoires in COVID-19 (dated by TCRdb to 2018 to 2021). The library came from the immunoSEQ multiplex PCR assay. In its TCRdb copy, this immuneACCESS table keeps in-frame sequences only and misses some clones. Where compared with another copy, unresolved V genes explain less than half of these, and the others have no known cause. The sample includes roughly 80,000 clones, with roughly 87% observed a single time. Around 10% of the sample belongs to the ten largest clones. The specimen sequenced was peripheral blood. The receptors were sampled from a man between 45 and 60 years old with acute or convalescent COVID-19.

The rearrangement links TRBV7-3 to TRBJ2-1, with D possibly TRBD2 on 6 matching bases. V lost 5 bases to trimming and J lost 0 bases, with 11 bases between them. The CDR3 runs 15 residues. Germline V gives CDR1 SGHTA, CDR2 FQGTGA. This chain's CDR3 is CASSTGGGSYNEQFF. CDR3 nucleotides: TGTGCCAGCAGCACCGGGGGAGGCTCCTACAATGAGCAGTTCTTC.

This clone came up a few times. The rearrangement links TRBV28 to TRBJ1-2; maybe TRBD1 (6 bases). The V gene's germline CDR1 is MDHEN and CDR2 SYDVKM. The CDR3 covers 14 residues. The V end was cut by 6 bases, the J end by 0 bases, with 11 bases between. The CDR3 sequence: CASSLTGANYGYTF. DNA for the CDR3: TGTGCCAGCAGCCTGACAGGAGCTAACTATGGCTACACCTTC.

The J gene is TRBJ2-7, the V gene TRBV4-2; TRBD1 aligns across 7 bases. This CDR3 contains 16 residues. CDR1 LGHNA and CDR2 YNFKEQ come from the germline V gene. The V gene end was trimmed by 0 bases and the J gene end by 0 bases; junction bases not matched to a gene: 5. CDR3: CASSQDLTGSSYEQYF. CDR3 in DNA: TGTGCCAGCAGCCAAGACCTGACAGGGAGCTCCTACGAGCAGTACTTC.

The rearrangement links TRBV5-5 to TRBJ2-7, with D maybe TRBD1 (5 bases). Looked up from germline, CDR1 is SGHKS and CDR2 is YYEKEE (reference sequence). The CDR3 spans 14 residues. V lost 0 bases, J lost 1 base, and 8 bases lay in between. CDR3 in DNA: TGTGCCAGCAGCTTGGGGGGCTTGTCCTACGAGCAGTACTTC. Its translation: CASSLGGLSYEQYF.

This sequence joins TRBV5-1 and TRBJ2-3; TRBD1 matches 9 bases. The CDR3 totals 14 residues. With V trimmed by 7 bases and J by 6 bases, 9 bases remained unmatched. The V gene's germline CDR1 is SGHRS and CDR2 YFSETQ. The CDR3 DNA follows: TGCGCCAGCCGTACAGGGGGCCAAAGGGATACGCAGTATTTT. This codes for CASRTGGQRDTQYF.

The genes are TRBV28 and TRBJ2-7; 8 bases agree with TRBD2. This CDR3 contains 12 residues. In germline, CDR1 is MDHEN, CDR2 SYDVKM. Trimming cost V 5 bases and J 8 bases; bases outside gene matches: 5. The CDR3 sequence is CASSPGLVKQYF. CDR3 in DNA: TGTGCCAGCAGTCCGGGACTAGTGAAGCAGTACTTC.

This clone was counted a few times. The chain is built from TRBV10-3 and TRBJ2-7, with 7 bases matching TRBD2. V lost 7 bases and J lost 2; bases outside the gene matches: 8. CDR1 and CDR2 from the germline V gene are ENHRY and SYGVKD. This CDR3 is 14 amino acids long. The CDR3 DNA sequence: TGTGCCATCATGGAAGGGCTAGCGGCCTACGAGCAGTACTTC. Amino acid sequence: CAIMEGLAAYEQYF.

The V and J genes are TRBV7-2 and TRBJ1-1; a possible D gene is TRBD1 (5 bases). Germline lookup yields CDR1 SGHTA and CDR2 FQGNSA. Trimming pared 2 bases from V and 1 base from J, leaving 11 bases between. The CDR3 loop spans 15 amino acids. The CDR3 reads CASSLKETANTEAFF. In DNA, the CDR3 is TGTGCCAGCAGCTTAAAGGAGACAGCGAACACTGAAGCTTTCTTT.

The chain links TRBV6-5 to TRBJ1-1, with TRBD1 as a possible D gene (6 bases). The CDR3 is 13 residues long. The germline gives CDR1 MNHEY, CDR2 SVGAGI. V lost 5 bases, J lost 4 bases, and 11 bases lay in between. The CDR3 region is CASSRTGFTEAFF. The CDR3 DNA follows: TGTGCCAGCAGTCGAACAGGGTTCACTGAAGCTTTCTTT.

The gene calls are TRBV3-1 (or the pseudogene TRBV3-2) and TRBJ2-1, with TRBD1 as a possible D gene (6 bases). The CDR3 has 13 residues. Trimming pared 4 bases from V and 5 bases from J, leaving 9 bases between. CDR1 and CDR2 (germline): LGHDT, YNNKEL (reference sequence). CDR3 nucleotides: TGTGCCAGCAGCCTCACAGGGAACAATGAGCAGTTCTTC. Protein sequence: CASSLTGNNEQFF.

The chain carries TRBV3-1 (or the pseudogene TRBV3-2) and TRBJ1-4, with D possibly being TRBD1 (6 bases). CDR1 is LGHDT and CDR2 is YNNKEL in the germline V gene (reference sequence). The CDR3 runs 15 residues. V lost 2 bases and J lost 5, with 12 bases in between. In DNA, the CDR3 is TGTGCCAGCAGCCAATCTGGGACACTGAATGAAAAACTGTTTTTT. This translates into CASSQSGTLNEKLFF.

V is TRBV9 and J is TRBJ1-1; 8 bases agree with TRBD1. The V segment lost 0 bases and the J segment 0 bases; nucleotides outside the gene matches: 7. This CDR3 is 17 amino acids long. CDR1 is SGDLS and CDR2 is YYNGEE in the germline V gene. The CDR3 DNA follows: TGTGCCAGCAGCGTAGGGACAGGGCTAACCATGAACACTGAAGCTTTCTTT. This translates into CASSVGTGLTMNTEAFF.

The chain joins TRBV5-1 to TRBJ1-4, with D possibly being TRBD1 (6 bases). The V and J ends lost 4 bases and 6 bases respectively, with 22 bases between them. Germline CDR1 SGHRS, CDR2 YFSETQ. CDR3 length: 17 amino acids. CDR3 nucleotide sequence: TGCGCCAGCAGCCCAGGGGCAGGGGCGCTCGGGGATGAAAAACTGTTTTTT. Its translation: CASSPGAGALGDEKLFF.

The DNA of the CDR3 is TGTGCCAGCAGCCCGCCGGGATCACCCCTCCACTTT. Its protein product is CASSPPGSPLHF. This rearrangement joins TRBV6-2 or TRBV6-3 to TRBJ1-6, with no clear D. From germline, CDR1 is MNHEY and CDR2 SVGEGT. V gave up 6 bases and J gave up 10 bases, with 10 bases separating them. The CDR3 contains 12 residues.

The rearrangement uses TRBV5-1 and TRBJ2-3; TRBD2 is a possible D gene (6 bases). The CDR3 runs 14 residues. Per germline, CDR1 SGHRS and CDR2 YFSETQ. Trimming took off 4 bases at V and 2 bases at J, with 11 bases between the two ends. In DNA, the CDR3 is TGCGCCAGCAGCCCGGAGGGATCCACAGATACGCAGTATTTT. As protein: CASSPEGSTDTQYF.

The gene calls are TRBV18 and TRBJ1-4, with 8 bases aligning to TRBD1. The germline CDR1 and CDR2 sequences are KGHSH and LQKENI. Trimming took 3 bases from V and 7 from J; bases not matched to a gene: 7. The CDR3 runs 15 residues. The CDR3 region is CASSPQGQAAEKLFF. CDR3 DNA: TGTGCCAGCTCACCGCAGGGACAGGCGGCTGAAAAACTGTTTTTT.

The chain links TRBV4-3 to TRBJ2-1; a weak D match, TRBD2 (6 bases). The CDR3 totals 19 residues. The germline V gene encodes CDR1 LGHNA and CDR2 YSLEER. The V end was cut by 0 bases, the J end by 4 bases, with 22 bases between. The CDR3 protein is CASSQDPSGRSISYNEQFF. The CDR3, as DNA: TGCGCCAGCAGCCAAGACCCCAGCGGGCGATCGATTAGTTACAATGAGCAGTTCTTC.

This chain links TRBV9 with TRBJ1-2; TRBD1 is a possible D gene (6 bases). CDR3 length: 13 residues. Per germline, CDR1 SGDLS and CDR2 YYNGEE. V was shortened by 0 bases and J by 6 bases, with 9 bases between the two germline ends. Here the CDR3 DNA reads TGTGCCAGCAGCGTAGACAGGGCGGATGGCTACACCTTC. It encodes CASSVDRADGYTF.

The chain recombines TRBV11-2 with TRBJ2-7, with TRBD2 identical over 8 bases. The CDR3 has 14 residues. Germline CDR1 and CDR2: SGHAT and FQNNGV. V gave up 5 bases and J gave up 1 base; unmatched junction bases: 4. Here the CDR3 DNA reads TGTGCCAGCAGCCACTCGGGAGGGTCCTACGAGCAGTACTTC. It specifies CASSHSGGSYEQYF.

This clone was counted a single time. The gene calls are TRBV27 and TRBJ2-7; no reliable D call. The CDR3 loop spans 10 amino acids. Germline lookup yields CDR1 MNHEY and CDR2 SMNVEV (reference sequence). The CDR3 region is CAAGTYEQYF. As DNA, the CDR3 is TGTGCGGCAGGTACCTACGAGCAGTACTTC.

The chain carries TRBV2 and TRBJ1-5; a possible D gene is TRBD1 (5 bases). V was shortened by 8 bases and J by 6 bases, with 14 bases between the two germline ends. Germline V gene sequence: CDR1 SNHLY, CDR2 FYNNEI. The CDR3 loop spans 13 amino acids. The CDR3 reads CASRGRVGQPQHF. The CDR3 DNA follows: TGTGCCAGCCGGGGGAGGGTAGGTCAGCCCCAGCATTTT.

J is TRBJ2-1 and V is TRBV6-2 or TRBV6-3; 7 bases are shared with TRBD1. The germline gives CDR1 MNHEY, CDR2 SVGEGT. V shed 0 bases, J shed 5 bases, and the junction held 7 bases outside the gene matches. The CDR3 runs 16 residues. The CDR3 region is CASSYSPGQLNNEQFF. CDR3 coding DNA: TGTGCCAGCAGTTACTCTCCGGGACAGTTAAACAATGAGCAGTTCTTC.

The chain has TRBV29-1 and TRBJ2-7; 16 bases agree with TRBD2. CDR3 length: 18 amino acids. V shed 2 bases, J shed 3 bases, and the junction held 10 bases outside the gene matches. In germline, CDR1 is SQVTM, CDR2 ANQGSEA. CDR3 protein: CSVELPGTSGGAFYEQYF. The CDR3 nucleotides read TGCAGCGTTGAACTTCCTGGGACTAGCGGGGGGGCCTTCTACGAGCAGTACTTC.

The chain has TRBV7-2 and TRBJ1-2, with 10 bases matching TRBD1. V shed 4 bases and J 6 bases; nucleotides not matched to a gene: 8. The CDR3 loop spans 15 amino acids. CDR1 and CDR2 from the germline V gene are SGHTA and FQGNSA. The CDR3 DNA is TGTGCCAGCAGCTCGACCGGGACAGGGGTTCATGGCTACACCTTC. Translation: CASSSTGTGVHGYTF.